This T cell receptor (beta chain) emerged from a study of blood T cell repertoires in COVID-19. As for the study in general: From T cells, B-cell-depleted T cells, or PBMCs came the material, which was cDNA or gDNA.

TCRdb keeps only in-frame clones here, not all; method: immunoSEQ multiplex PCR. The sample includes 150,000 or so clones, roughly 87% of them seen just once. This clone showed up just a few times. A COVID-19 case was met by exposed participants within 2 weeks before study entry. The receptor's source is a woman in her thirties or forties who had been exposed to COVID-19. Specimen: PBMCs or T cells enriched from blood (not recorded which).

This CDR3 reads CASCHGGFNTGELFF. DNA of the CDR3: TGTGCTAGTTGTCACGGGGGGTTCAACACCGGGGAGCTGTTTTTT. The chain carries TRBV12-5 and TRBJ2-2; 7 positions agree with TRBD2. Germline V gives CDR1 LGHNT, CDR2 FRNRAP. The length of the CDR3 is 15 residues. Unmatched junction bases numbered 8, after V lost 8 bases and J lost 2 bases.